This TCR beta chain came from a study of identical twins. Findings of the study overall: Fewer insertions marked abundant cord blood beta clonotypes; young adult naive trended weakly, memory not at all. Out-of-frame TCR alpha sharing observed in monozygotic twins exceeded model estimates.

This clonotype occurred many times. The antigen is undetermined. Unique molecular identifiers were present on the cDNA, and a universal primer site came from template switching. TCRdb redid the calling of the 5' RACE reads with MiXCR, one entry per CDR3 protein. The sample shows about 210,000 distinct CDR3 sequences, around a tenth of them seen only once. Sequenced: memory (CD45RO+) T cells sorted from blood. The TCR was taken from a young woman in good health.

The CDR3 reads CSASIAGGKNIQYF. The CDR3 DNA reads as TGCAGTGCTAGCATCGCAGGGGGAAAAAACATTCAGTACTTC. This sequence joins TRBV20-1 and TRBJ2-4, with 7 positions matching TRBD1. After removal of 3 bases from V and 4 bases from J, the junction contained 6 bases not matched to a gene. This CDR3 is 14 amino acids long. Germline CDR1 is DFQATT and CDR2 is SNEGSKA (reference sequence).